This T cell receptor (beta chain) was recorded in a study of technical replicates of blood from a few donors. Trimming pared 4 bases from V and 0 bases from J, leaving 4 bases between. Germline V CDR1 and CDR2: SNHLY, FYNNEI. This CDR3 contains 13 residues. This table comes from immunoSEQ multiplex PCR, and its TCRdb copy is limited to in-frame clones, with some not included. The table has tens of thousands of clones, approximately 97% seen once. This clone has just one count. The sequence came from a human donor in good health. The chain recombines TRBV2 with TRBJ1-3; D is unresolved. What was sequenced was T cells isolated from PBMCs. CDR3: CASSGSSGNTIYF. CDR3 sequence (DNA): TGTGCCAGCAGTGGGAGCTCTGGAAACACCATATATTTT. Based on the CDR3 plus reference TRBV2 and TRBJ1-3, the full variable domain is EPEVTQTPSHQVTQMGQEVILRCVPISNHLYFYWYRQILGQKVEFLVSFYNNEISEKSEIFDDQFSVERPDGSNFTLKIRSTKLEDSAMYFCASSGSSGNTIYFGEGSWLTVV.